This entry concerns a single TCR beta chain. In germline, CDR1 is SGHAT, CDR2 FQDESV (reference sequence). The CDR3 totals 15 residues. The V gene lost 5 bases and the J gene lost 3 bases, with 15 bases spanning the gap. The entry originates in a study of blood T cell repertoires in COVID-19. For the study at large: The study drew acute and convalescent COVID-19 samples from the United States, Italy and Spain. Sample material is recorded as cDNA or gDNA derived from T cells, B-cell-depleted T cells, or PBMCs.

Methods used by the authors: Amplifying reference gene primers gave estimates of nucleated cell counts. TCRdb's table, derived via immunoSEQ multiplex PCR, lists solely in-frame clones and lacks some. That table gives V, J and clone size, and the DNA gave D and trimming. The data show about 340,000 clones, 65% to 85% seen once. This TCR derives from a man younger than 45 with active or convalescent COVID-19. The specimen was peripheral blood. The genes are TRBV11-1 and TRBJ2-3; TRBD1 might be the D (6 bases). The CDR3 region is CASSPWQGRTDTQYF. CDR3 sequence (DNA): TGTGCCAGCAGCCCATGGCAGGGGCGGACAGATACGCAGTATTTT.